This is a list of T cell receptor beta chains from one sample in a study of T cells after yellow fever vaccination. One entry per CDR3 protein, called by TCRdb with MiXCR from the 5' RACE reads. The sample yields about 69,000 distinct CDR3 sequences, 5.9% seen once. Source: CD4+ T cells sorted from PBMCs, taken less than 16 days after the first yellow fever vaccination. These receptors all stem from a man between 18 and 35 years old who received the YFV17D yellow fever vaccine. CDR3s include the opening cysteine and the closing phenylalanine or tryptophan. Each record gives: D gene, J gene, V gene, clone size, CDR3 DNA, CDR3 protein. A D gene is named only where the DNA matches it firmly. Clone size is not always given. Where it is, it says once, few, many or a class for expanded clones.

d_call: .
j_call: TRBJ2-3
v_call: TRBV20-1
clone_size: many
cdr3_nt: TGCAGTGCTCCTAACCGGGACAGCACAGATACGCAGTATTTT
cdr3_aa: CSAPNRDSTDTQYF

d_call: .
j_call: TRBJ1-1
v_call: TRBV6-5
clone_size: many
cdr3_nt: TGTGCCAGCAGTCGGACACAGGTAAACACTGAAGCTTTCTTT
cdr3_aa: CASSRTQVNTEAFF

d_call: TRBD1
j_call: TRBJ1-5
v_call: TRBV12-3/TRBV12-4
clone_size: .
cdr3_nt: TGTGCCAGCAGTCAGGACAGGCACAATCAGCCCCAGCATTTT
cdr3_aa: CASSQDRHNQPQHF

d_call: TRBD2
j_call: TRBJ2-1
v_call: TRBV12-3/TRBV12-4
clone_size: medium-sized
cdr3_nt: TGTGCCAGCAGACCCCATGGCGGGGGGACCCCAGGTGAGCAGTTCTTC
cdr3_aa: CASRPHGGGTPGEQFF

d_call: TRBD1
j_call: TRBJ2-5
v_call: TRBV20-1
clone_size: many
cdr3_nt: TGCAGTGCCACTGACAGGGGGTATTCGAGAGAGACCCAGTACTTC
cdr3_aa: CSATDRGYSRETQYF

d_call: TRBD1
j_call: TRBJ1-1
v_call: TRBV5-1
clone_size: many
cdr3_nt: TGCGCCAGCAGCTACCGGGACAGGGGGACTGAAGCTTTCTTT
cdr3_aa: CASSYRDRGTEAFF

d_call: .
j_call: TRBJ2-2
v_call: TRBV5-1
clone_size: many
cdr3_nt: TGCGCCAGCAGCTTTGTCGGGGACACCGGGGAGCTGTTTTTT
cdr3_aa: CASSFVGDTGELFF

d_call: TRBD1
j_call: TRBJ1-1
v_call: TRBV15
clone_size: many
cdr3_nt: TGTGCCACCAGCAGAGGGGACAGCTCGATGAACACTGAAGCTTTCTTT
cdr3_aa: CATSRGDSSMNTEAFF

d_call: .
j_call: TRBJ2-2
v_call: TRBV12-3/TRBV12-4
clone_size: many
cdr3_nt: TGTGCCAGCAGGACACCCCTATCCAGGGACACCGGGGAGCTGTTTTTT
cdr3_aa: CASRTPLSRDTGELFF

d_call: .
j_call: TRBJ2-5
v_call: TRBV19
clone_size: many
cdr3_nt: TGTGCCAGTAGCCCCCGTGGAGGGAGTACGGAAGAGACCCAGTACTTC
cdr3_aa: CASSPRGGSTEETQYF

d_call: .
j_call: TRBJ2-4
v_call: TRBV5-4
clone_size: many
cdr3_nt: TGTGCCAGCAGTTCCGGACAGACCCTACTCTTC
cdr3_aa: CASSSGQTLLF

d_call: TRBD2
j_call: TRBJ2-1
v_call: TRBV5-6
clone_size: many
cdr3_nt: TGTGCCAGCAGCCCCCTCGCAGCCGGGGGGAGAAATGAGCAGTTCTTC
cdr3_aa: CASSPLAAGGRNEQFF

d_call: TRBD2
j_call: TRBJ2-5
v_call: TRBV20-1
clone_size: many
cdr3_nt: TGCAGTGCTAGATTGTTGGGGACTAGCGTGGGGGTAGGAGTCGAGACCCAGTACTTC
cdr3_aa: CSARLLGTSVGVGVETQYF

d_call: .
j_call: TRBJ2-5
v_call: TRBV20-1
clone_size: .
cdr3_nt: TGCTGTGCTTCCGACAGGAGCCTATACCAAGAGACCCAGTACTTC
cdr3_aa: CCASDRSLYQETQYF

d_call: .
j_call: TRBJ2-2
v_call: TRBV9
clone_size: many
cdr3_nt: TGTGCCAGCAGCGTAGGACTCTCGGCGGCGAACACCGGGGAGCTGTTTTTT
cdr3_aa: CASSVGLSAANTGELFF

d_call: .
j_call: TRBJ1-2
v_call: TRBV20-1
clone_size: many
cdr3_nt: TGCAGTGCTAGAGTCCCGTTAGCTAACTATGGCTACACCTTC
cdr3_aa: CSARVPLANYGYTF

d_call: .
j_call: TRBJ2-5
v_call: TRBV3-1
clone_size: many
cdr3_nt: TGTGCCAGCAGCCAAAATTCAGCCCCCCAAGAGACCCAGTACTTC
cdr3_aa: CASSQNSAPQETQYF

d_call: TRBD2
j_call: TRBJ2-2
v_call: TRBV5-1
clone_size: many
cdr3_nt: TGCGCCAGCAGCTTTACGGGGGGGCCTCTTGCCACCGGGGAGCTGTTTTTT
cdr3_aa: CASSFTGGPLATGELFF

d_call: .
j_call: TRBJ2-2
v_call: TRBV11-2
clone_size: many
cdr3_nt: TGTGCCAGCAGCAACTTGCGGGGAGGCCCGGGCACCGGGGAGCTGTTTTTT
cdr3_aa: CASSNLRGGPGTGELFF

d_call: .
j_call: TRBJ2-6
v_call: TRBV19
clone_size: many
cdr3_nt: TGTGCCAGTAGTTCCCAGACAGTGCAGGCGGGGGCCAACGTCCTGACTTTC
cdr3_aa: CASSSQTVQAGANVLTF

d_call: .
j_call: TRBJ1-5
v_call: TRBV3-1
clone_size: many
cdr3_nt: TGTGCCAGCAGCCGCCATGGTCCGACAGTACAAGAACCCCAGCATTTT
cdr3_aa: CASSRHGPTVQEPQHF

d_call: .
j_call: TRBJ2-2
v_call: TRBV5-1
clone_size: few
cdr3_nt: TGCGCCAGCAGCCCGGTCACCGGTAATGGCGGGGAGCTGTTTTTT
cdr3_aa: CASSPVTGNGGELFF

d_call: .
j_call: TRBJ1-1
v_call: TRBV4-1
clone_size: many
cdr3_nt: TGCGCCAGCAGCCCCAGGTTCCTCAAGGAAGCTTTCTTT
cdr3_aa: CASSPRFLKEAFF

d_call: .
j_call: TRBJ1-2
v_call: TRBV3-1
clone_size: few
cdr3_nt: TGTGCCAGCAGCCAAGATCGGGGGAAAGGGGGCTACACCTTC
cdr3_aa: CASSQDRGKGGYTF

d_call: .
j_call: TRBJ2-6
v_call: TRBV6-5
clone_size: many
cdr3_nt: TGTGCCAGCCGGGATGCCTACTCTGGGGCCAACGTCCTGACTTTC
cdr3_aa: CASRDAYSGANVLTF

d_call: .
j_call: TRBJ2-5
v_call: TRBV12-3/TRBV12-4
clone_size: many
cdr3_nt: TGTGCCAGCAGACCCCCCCGCGGGGCTCCTACTCAAGAGACCCAGTACTTC
cdr3_aa: CASRPPRGAPTQETQYF

d_call: .
j_call: TRBJ2-1
v_call: TRBV11-2
clone_size: many
cdr3_nt: TGTGCCAGCAGCGGACTACAGGGTGGTCTGGGTGAGCAGTTCTTC
cdr3_aa: CASSGLQGGLGEQFF

d_call: .
j_call: TRBJ1-1
v_call: TRBV4-3
clone_size: many
cdr3_nt: TGCGCCAGCAGCCGCGGACGAGGGGCGGTGAACACTGAAGCTTTCTTT
cdr3_aa: CASSRGRGAVNTEAFF

d_call: .
j_call: TRBJ2-7
v_call: TRBV12-3/TRBV12-4
clone_size: many
cdr3_nt: TGTGCCAGCAGCGCCTTGGGGGGCAACTCCTACGAGCAGTACTTC
cdr3_aa: CASSALGGNSYEQYF

d_call: .
j_call: TRBJ1-4
v_call: TRBV9
clone_size: many
cdr3_nt: TGTGCCAGCAGCCGGGCCTTTAATGAAAAACTGTTTTTT
cdr3_aa: CASSRAFNEKLFF

d_call: .
j_call: TRBJ1-2
v_call: TRBV5-1
clone_size: many
cdr3_nt: TGCGCCAGCAGCTACGACAGAGTCTATGGCTACACCTTC
cdr3_aa: CASSYDRVYGYTF

d_call: .
j_call: TRBJ1-1
v_call: TRBV10-3
clone_size: many
cdr3_nt: TGTGCCATCAGTGAGGGGAGGAACACTGAAGCTTTCTTT
cdr3_aa: CAISEGRNTEAFF

d_call: .
j_call: TRBJ1-3
v_call: TRBV7-9
clone_size: many
cdr3_nt: TGTGCCAGCCCGGCGGAGTCTGGAAACACCATATATTTT
cdr3_aa: CASPAESGNTIYF

d_call: TRBD2
j_call: TRBJ2-3
v_call: TRBV18
clone_size: many
cdr3_nt: TGTGCCAGCTCACCACCGGCTAGCGGGGCTAGCACAGATACGCAGTATTTT
cdr3_aa: CASSPPASGASTDTQYF

d_call: .
j_call: TRBJ1-2
v_call: TRBV29-1
clone_size: many
cdr3_nt: TGCAGCGTTGGGGGCAGGGACTATGGCTACACCTTC
cdr3_aa: CSVGGRDYGYTF

d_call: .
j_call: TRBJ1-1
v_call: TRBV7-6
clone_size: many
cdr3_nt: TGTGCCAGCAGCTTAGTCAAGGACACTGAAGCTTTCTTT
cdr3_aa: CASSLVKDTEAFF

d_call: .
j_call: TRBJ2-5
v_call: TRBV5-1
clone_size: many
cdr3_nt: TGCGCCAGCAGCTTGACCAGGCCCTCGCAAGAGACCCAGTACTTC
cdr3_aa: CASSLTRPSQETQYF

d_call: TRBD2
j_call: TRBJ2-2
v_call: TRBV20-1
clone_size: many
cdr3_nt: TGCAGTGCCTTAGCGGGGGGGACCGGGGAGCTGTTTTTT
cdr3_aa: CSALAGGTGELFF

d_call: TRBD2
j_call: TRBJ2-7
v_call: TRBV4-3
clone_size: many
cdr3_nt: TGCGCCAGCAGCCAGCGGGCACTAGCGGGGGTCTTCTCCTACGAGCAGTACTTC
cdr3_aa: CASSQRALAGVFSYEQYF

d_call: TRBD1
j_call: TRBJ2-7
v_call: TRBV5-1
clone_size: many
cdr3_nt: TGCGCCAGCAGCTTGGACGCTGGGACAGGGAACTACGAGCAGTACTTC
cdr3_aa: CASSLDAGTGNYEQYF

d_call: .
j_call: TRBJ2-5
v_call: TRBV5-1
clone_size: many
cdr3_nt: TGCGCCAGCAGCCCGCTTCAAGGCCCGGAGACCCAGTACTTC
cdr3_aa: CASSPLQGPETQYF

d_call: TRBD1
j_call: TRBJ2-1
v_call: TRBV3-1
clone_size: many
cdr3_nt: TGTGCCAGCAGCCGACAGGGGGGAGGAGAGCAGTTCTTC
cdr3_aa: CASSRQGGGEQFF

d_call: .
j_call: TRBJ2-1
v_call: TRBV10-3
clone_size: few
cdr3_nt: TGTGCCATCACGAGTCGGGGGTCAGGCTCCTACAATGAGCAGTTCTTC
cdr3_aa: CAITSRGSGSYNEQFF

d_call: .
j_call: TRBJ2-5
v_call: TRBV5-1
clone_size: many
cdr3_nt: TGCGCCAGCAGTCCCGGGGCGACGGAGACCCAGTACTTC
cdr3_aa: CASSPGATETQYF

d_call: .
j_call: TRBJ1-2
v_call: TRBV5-1
clone_size: many
cdr3_nt: TGCGCCAGCAGCTTGGACAACTATGGCTACACCTTC
cdr3_aa: CASSLDNYGYTF

d_call: .
j_call: TRBJ1-6
v_call: TRBV4-1
clone_size: many
cdr3_nt: TGCGCCAGCAGCCAAGATATGGTGGCAGAATATAATTCACCCCTCCACTTT
cdr3_aa: CASSQDMVAEYNSPLHF

d_call: .
j_call: TRBJ2-5
v_call: TRBV5-6
clone_size: many
cdr3_nt: TGTGCCAGCAGCTCCCGGGACATATACCAAGAGACCCAGTACTTC
cdr3_aa: CASSSRDIYQETQYF

d_call: .
j_call: TRBJ1-5
v_call: TRBV5-6
clone_size: many
cdr3_nt: TGTGCCAGCAGCTTGGCCGCTAGGGACACCTATCAGCCCCAGCATTTT
cdr3_aa: CASSLAARDTYQPQHF

d_call: TRBD2
j_call: TRBJ2-5
v_call: TRBV7-2
clone_size: many
cdr3_nt: TGTGCCAGCTTGAGTCAGCGGGGGGGGCAAGAGACCCAGTACTTC
cdr3_aa: CASLSQRGGQETQYF

d_call: .
j_call: TRBJ2-7
v_call: TRBV7-2
clone_size: many
cdr3_nt: TGTGCCAGCAGCGCCGGGGGCCCCAGCACCGAGCAGTACTTC
cdr3_aa: CASSAGGPSTEQYF

d_call: .
j_call: TRBJ1-1
v_call: TRBV9
clone_size: many
cdr3_nt: TGTGCCAGCAGCGTGACAGAGAACACTGAAGCTTTCTTT
cdr3_aa: CASSVTENTEAFF